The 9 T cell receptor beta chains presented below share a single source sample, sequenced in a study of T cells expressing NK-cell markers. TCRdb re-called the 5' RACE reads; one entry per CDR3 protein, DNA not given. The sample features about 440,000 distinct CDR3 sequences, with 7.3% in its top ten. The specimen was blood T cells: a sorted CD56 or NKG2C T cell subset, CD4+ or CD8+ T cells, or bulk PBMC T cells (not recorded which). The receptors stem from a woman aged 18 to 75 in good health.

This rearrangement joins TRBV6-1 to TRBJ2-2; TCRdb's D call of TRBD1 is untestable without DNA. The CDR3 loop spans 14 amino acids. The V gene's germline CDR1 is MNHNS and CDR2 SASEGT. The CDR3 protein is CASRPGQYSGELFF.

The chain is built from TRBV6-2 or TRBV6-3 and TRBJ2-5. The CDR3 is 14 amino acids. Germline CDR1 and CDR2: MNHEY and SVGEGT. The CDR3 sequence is CASSYSAVQETQYF.

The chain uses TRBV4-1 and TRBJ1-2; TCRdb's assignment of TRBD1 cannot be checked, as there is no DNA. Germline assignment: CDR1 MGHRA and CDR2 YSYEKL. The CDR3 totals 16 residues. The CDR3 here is CASSQASGTGGGGYTF.

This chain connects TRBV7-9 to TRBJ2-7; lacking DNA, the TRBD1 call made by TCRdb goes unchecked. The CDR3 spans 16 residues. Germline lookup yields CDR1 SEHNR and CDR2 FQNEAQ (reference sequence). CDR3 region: CASSFKTGGSSYEQYF.

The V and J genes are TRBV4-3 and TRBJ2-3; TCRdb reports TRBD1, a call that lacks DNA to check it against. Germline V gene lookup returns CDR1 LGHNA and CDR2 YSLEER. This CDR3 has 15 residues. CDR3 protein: CASSQGQGPPDTQYF.

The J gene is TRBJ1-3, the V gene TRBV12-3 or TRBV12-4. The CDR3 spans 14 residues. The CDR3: CASSASGSGNTIYF.

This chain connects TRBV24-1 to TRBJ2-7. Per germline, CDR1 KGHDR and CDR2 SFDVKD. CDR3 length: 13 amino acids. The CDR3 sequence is CATRAQNSYEQYF.

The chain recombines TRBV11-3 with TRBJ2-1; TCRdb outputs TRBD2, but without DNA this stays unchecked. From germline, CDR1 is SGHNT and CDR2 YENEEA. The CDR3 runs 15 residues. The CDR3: CASSRRERGYNEQFF.

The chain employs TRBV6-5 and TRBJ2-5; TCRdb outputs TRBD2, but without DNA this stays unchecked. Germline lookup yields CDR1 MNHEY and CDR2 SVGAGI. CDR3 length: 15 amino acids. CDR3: CASSYEGLAWETQYF.